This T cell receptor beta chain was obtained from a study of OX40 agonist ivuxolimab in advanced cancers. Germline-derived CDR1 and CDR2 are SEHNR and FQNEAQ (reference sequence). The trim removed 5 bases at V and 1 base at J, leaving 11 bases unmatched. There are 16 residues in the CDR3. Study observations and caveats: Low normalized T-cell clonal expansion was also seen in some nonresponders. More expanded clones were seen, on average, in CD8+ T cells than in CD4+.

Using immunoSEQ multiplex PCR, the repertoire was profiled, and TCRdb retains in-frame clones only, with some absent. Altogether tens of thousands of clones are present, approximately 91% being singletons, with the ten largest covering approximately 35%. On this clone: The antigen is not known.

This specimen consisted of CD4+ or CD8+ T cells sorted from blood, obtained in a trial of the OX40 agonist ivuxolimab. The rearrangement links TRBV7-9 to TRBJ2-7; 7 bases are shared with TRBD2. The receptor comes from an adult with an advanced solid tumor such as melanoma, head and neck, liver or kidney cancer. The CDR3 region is CASSLDYGRLSYEQYF. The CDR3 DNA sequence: TGTGCCAGCAGCCTCGACTACGGGAGGCTTTCCTACGAGCAGTACTTC.